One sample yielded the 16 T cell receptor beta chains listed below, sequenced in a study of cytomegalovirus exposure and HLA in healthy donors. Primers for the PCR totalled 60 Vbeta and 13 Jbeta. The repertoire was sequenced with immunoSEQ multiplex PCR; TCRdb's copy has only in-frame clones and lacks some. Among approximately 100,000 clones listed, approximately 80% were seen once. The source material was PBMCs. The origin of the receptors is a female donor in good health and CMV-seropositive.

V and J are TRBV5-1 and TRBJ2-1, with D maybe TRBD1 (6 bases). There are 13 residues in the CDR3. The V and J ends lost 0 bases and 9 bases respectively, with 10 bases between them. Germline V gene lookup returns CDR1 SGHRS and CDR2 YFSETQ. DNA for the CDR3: TGCGCCAGCAGCTTGGACAGGGCCAGTGAGCAGTTCTTC. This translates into CASSLDRASEQFF. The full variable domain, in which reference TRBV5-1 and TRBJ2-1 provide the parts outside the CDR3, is KAGVTQTPRYLIKTRGQQVTLSCSPISGHRSVSWYQQTPGQGLQFLFEYFSETQRNKGNFPGRFSGRQFSNSRSEMNVSTLELGDSALYLCASSLDRASEQFFGPGTRLTVL.

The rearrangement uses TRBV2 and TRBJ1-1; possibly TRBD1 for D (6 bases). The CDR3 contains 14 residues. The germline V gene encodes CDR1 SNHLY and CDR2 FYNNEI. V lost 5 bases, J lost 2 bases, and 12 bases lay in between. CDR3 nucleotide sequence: TGTGCCAGCAGTCCTAGGACAGAAAACACTGAAGCTTTCTTT. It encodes CASSPRTENTEAFF.

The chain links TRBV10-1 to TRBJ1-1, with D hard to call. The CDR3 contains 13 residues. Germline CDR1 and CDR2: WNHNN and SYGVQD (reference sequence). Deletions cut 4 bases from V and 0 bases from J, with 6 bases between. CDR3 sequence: CASSGTLNTEAFF. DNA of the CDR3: TGCGCCAGCAGTGGGACTTTGAACACTGAAGCTTTCTTT.

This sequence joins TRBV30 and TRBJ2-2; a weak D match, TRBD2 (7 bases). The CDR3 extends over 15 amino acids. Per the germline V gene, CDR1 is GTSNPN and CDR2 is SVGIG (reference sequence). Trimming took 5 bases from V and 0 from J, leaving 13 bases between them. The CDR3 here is CAWEAGHTNTGELFF. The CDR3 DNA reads TGTGCCTGGGAAGCGGGACATACGAACACCGGGGAGCTGTTTTTT.

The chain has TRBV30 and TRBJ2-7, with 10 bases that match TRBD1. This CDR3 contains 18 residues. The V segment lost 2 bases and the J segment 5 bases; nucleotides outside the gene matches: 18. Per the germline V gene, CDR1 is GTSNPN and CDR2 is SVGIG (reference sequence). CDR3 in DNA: TGTGCCTGGAGTAGCGACAGGGGGCCGACCCCTGAACTTGACGAGCAGTACTTC. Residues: CAWSSDRGPTPELDEQYF.

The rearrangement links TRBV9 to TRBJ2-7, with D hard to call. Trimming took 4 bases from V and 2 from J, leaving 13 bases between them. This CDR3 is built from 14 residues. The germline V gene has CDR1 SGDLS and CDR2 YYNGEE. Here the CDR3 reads CASSPRTATYEQYF. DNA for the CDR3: TGTGCCAGCAGCCCGCGTACAGCCACCTACGAGCAGTACTTC.

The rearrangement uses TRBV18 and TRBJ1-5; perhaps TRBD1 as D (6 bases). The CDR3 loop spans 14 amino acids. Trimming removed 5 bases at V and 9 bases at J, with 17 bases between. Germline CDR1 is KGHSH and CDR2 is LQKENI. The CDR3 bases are TGTGCCAGCTCAGGTGACAGGCCTGACGGGCCCCAGCATTTT. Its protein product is CASSGDRPDGPQHF.

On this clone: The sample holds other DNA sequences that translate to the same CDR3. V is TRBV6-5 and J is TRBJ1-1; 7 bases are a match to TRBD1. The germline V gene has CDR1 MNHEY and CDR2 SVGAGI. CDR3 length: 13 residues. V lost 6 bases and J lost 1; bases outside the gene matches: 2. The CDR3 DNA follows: TGTGCCAGCAGACAGGGGCCGAACACTGAAGCTTTCTTT. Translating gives CASRQGPNTEAFF.

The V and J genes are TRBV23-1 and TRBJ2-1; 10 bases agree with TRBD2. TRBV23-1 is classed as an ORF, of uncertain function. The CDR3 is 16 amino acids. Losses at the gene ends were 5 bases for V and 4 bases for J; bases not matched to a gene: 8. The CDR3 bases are TGCGCCAGCAGTGAGTTTAGCGGGAGGTTTTACAATGAGCAGTTCTTC. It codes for CASSEFSGRFYNEQFF.

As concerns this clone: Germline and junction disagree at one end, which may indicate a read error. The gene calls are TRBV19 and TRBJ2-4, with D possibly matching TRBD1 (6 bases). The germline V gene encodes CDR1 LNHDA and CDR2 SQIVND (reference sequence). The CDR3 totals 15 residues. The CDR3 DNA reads TGTGCCAGTAGTATAGCTCCCAGGGGAAGGAACAGTCAGTACTTC. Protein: CASSIAPRGRNSQYF.

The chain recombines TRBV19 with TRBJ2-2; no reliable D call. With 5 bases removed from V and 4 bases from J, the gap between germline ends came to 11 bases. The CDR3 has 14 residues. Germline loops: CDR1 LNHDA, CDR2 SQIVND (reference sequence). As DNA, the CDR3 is TGTGCCAGTAGTGTTGTACAGCCCACCGGGGAGCTGTTTTTT. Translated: CASSVVQPTGELFF.

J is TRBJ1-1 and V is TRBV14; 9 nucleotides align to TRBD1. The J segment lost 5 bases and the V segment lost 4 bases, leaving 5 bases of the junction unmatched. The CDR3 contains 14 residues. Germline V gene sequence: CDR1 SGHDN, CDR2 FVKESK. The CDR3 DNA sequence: TGTGCCAGCAGCCGGGACAGGGTACGGACTGAAGCTTTCTTT. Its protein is CASSRDRVRTEAFF.

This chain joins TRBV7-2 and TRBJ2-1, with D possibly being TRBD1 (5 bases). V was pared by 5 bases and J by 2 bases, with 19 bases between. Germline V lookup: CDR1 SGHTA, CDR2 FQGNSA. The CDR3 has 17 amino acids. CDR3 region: CASSQYASGQAYNEQFF. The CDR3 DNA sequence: TGTGCCAGCAGCCAGTACGCCTCTGGACAAGCCTACAATGAGCAGTTCTTC.

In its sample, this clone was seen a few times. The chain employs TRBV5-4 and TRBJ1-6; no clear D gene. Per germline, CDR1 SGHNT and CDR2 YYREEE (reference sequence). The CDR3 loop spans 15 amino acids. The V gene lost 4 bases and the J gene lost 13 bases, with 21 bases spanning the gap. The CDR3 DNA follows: TGTGCCAGCAGCCGACCCGGTTCCGGGATGGGCCCCCTCCACTTT. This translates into CASSRPGSGMGPLHF.

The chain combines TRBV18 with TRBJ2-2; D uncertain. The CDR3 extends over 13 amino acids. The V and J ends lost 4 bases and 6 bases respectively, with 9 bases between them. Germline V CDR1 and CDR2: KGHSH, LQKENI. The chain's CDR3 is CASSRVIAGELFF. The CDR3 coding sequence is TGTGCCAGCTCACGAGTAATTGCCGGGGAGCTGTTTTTT.

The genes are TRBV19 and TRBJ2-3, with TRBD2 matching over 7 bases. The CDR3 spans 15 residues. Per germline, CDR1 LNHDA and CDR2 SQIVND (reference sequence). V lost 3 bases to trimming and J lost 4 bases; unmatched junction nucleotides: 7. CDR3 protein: CASSITRAGPDTQYF. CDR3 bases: TGTGCCAGTAGTATCACGCGAGCGGGGCCAGATACGCAGTATTTT.